Listed below are T cell receptor beta chains from one sample, sequenced in a study of memory CD4+ T cells and cytomegalovirus serostatus. Repertoires were generated with immunoSEQ multiplex PCR, while TCRdb's copy carries only in-frame clones and drops some. The sample includes tens of thousands of clones, about four fifths seen only once; the top ten take 1.1%. Specimen: memory CD4+ T cells from blood. These receptors were collected from an adult in good health and CMV-seronegative. Each CDR3 is given with its conserved first and last residue. Each record gives: D gene, V gene, clone size, J gene, CDR3 protein, CDR3 DNA. The D gene is left open where the match is weak. Only part of the rows carry a size: once, few, many, or a class if the clone is expanded.

.	TRBV7-3	.	TRBJ2-3	CASSLTSPPGAMQYF	TGTGCCAGCAGCTTAACGTCTCCCCCGGGGGCCATGCAGTATTTT
.	TRBV5-1	.	TRBJ2-2	CASNIEGNTGELFF	TGCGCCAGTAACATCGAGGGGAACACCGGGGAGCTGTTTTTT
.	TRBV7-9	.	TRBJ1-1	CASSLGPAMGDTEAFF	TGTGCCAGCAGCTTAGGGCCGGCAATGGGCGACACTGAAGCTTTCTTT
TRBD1	TRBV4-2	.	TRBJ1-3	CASSQATGSGNTIYF	TGTGCCAGCAGCCAGGCGACAGGGTCTGGAAACACCATATATTTT
.	TRBV5-6	.	TRBJ2-1	CASSLFPSAEQFF	TGTGCCAGCAGCTTGTTCCCTAGCGCTGAGCAGTTCTTC
.	TRBV11-2	.	TRBJ1-1	CASSLELWGAEAFF	TGTGCCAGCAGCTTAGAGTTGTGGGGGGCTGAAGCTTTCTTT
TRBD2	TRBV10-3	.	TRBJ2-3	CAISDGGRNADTQYF	TGTGCCATCAGTGACGGCGGGAGAAACGCAGATACGCAGTATTTT
.	TRBV12-5	few	TRBJ1-1	CASGNDGFEAFF	TGTGCTAGTGGCAACGACGGATTTGAAGCTTTCTTT
TRBD2	TRBV15	few	TRBJ2-5	CATSPLTSGQETQYF	TGTGCCACCAGCCCTCTGACTAGCGGGCAAGAGACCCAGTACTTC
.	TRBV10-3	once	TRBJ2-5	CAISGGADDGETQYF	TGTGCCATCAGTGGGGGGGCGGACGATGGGGAGACCCAGTACTTC
.	TRBV19	.	TRBJ2-6	CASSTHTPGANVLTF	TGTGCCAGTAGTACCCACACTCCGGGGGCCAACGTCCTGACTTTC
TRBD2	TRBV5-1	.	TRBJ2-5	CASSPGTSGLETQYF	TGCGCCAGCAGCCCCGGGACTAGCGGTCTCGAGACCCAGTACTTC
TRBD1	TRBV6-5	few	TRBJ1-2	CASNFQGDYGYTF	TGTGCCAGCAATTTCCAGGGGGACTATGGCTACACCTTC
.	TRBV11-3	.	TRBJ2-7	CASSLAAQGYEQYF	TGTGCCAGCAGCTTAGCGGCCCAGGGGTACGAGCAGTACTTC
TRBD1	TRBV5-4	.	TRBJ2-7	CASSWAGTGGHEQYF	TGTGCCAGCAGCTGGGCCGGGACAGGGGGCCACGAGCAGTACTTC
.	TRBV5-1	.	TRBJ2-3	CASSLELAVTDTQYF	TGCGCCAGCAGCTTGGAGCTGGCCGTCACAGATACGCAGTATTTT
.	TRBV28	few	TRBJ1-5	CAAGVSNQPQHF	TGTGCCGCCGGGGTTAGCAATCAGCCCCAGCATTTT
.	TRBV7-8	.	TRBJ2-1	CASSPKRATYNEQFF	TGTGCCAGCAGCCCAAAGCGGGCAACCTACAATGAGCAGTTCTTC
.	TRBV11-2	.	TRBJ1-1	CASSSIIVGQNTEAFF	TGTGCCAGCAGCTCGATTATAGTAGGCCAGAACACTGAAGCTTTCTTT
TRBD1	TRBV11-3	.	TRBJ1-1	CASSSPGTGSNTEAFF	TGTGCCAGCAGCTCGCCCGGGACAGGGAGTAACACTGAAGCTTTCTTT
TRBD2	TRBV7-9	.	TRBJ2-5	CASISGREETQYF	TGTGCCAGCATCTCCGGGAGGGAAGAGACCCAGTACTTC
.	TRBV5-1	once	TRBJ2-1	CATTVGLSFGGEQFF	TGCGCCACCACCGTGGGACTTTCATTTGGCGGTGAGCAGTTCTTC
.	TRBV30	.	TRBJ1-3	CAWSRGGSGNTIYF	TGTGCCTGGAGTAGGGGAGGATCTGGAAACACCATATATTTT
.	TRBV18	.	TRBJ2-5	CASSPSGQQETQYF	TGTGCCAGCTCACCGTCTGGGCAGCAAGAGACCCAGTACTTC
TRBD1	TRBV5-1	.	TRBJ1-1	CASSDTGAARSSNTEAFF	TGCGCCAGCAGCGATACAGGGGCCGCCCGCTCCTCGAACACTGAAGCTTTCTTT
.	TRBV19	.	TRBJ1-1	CASSMQNTEAFF	TGTGCCAGTAGTATGCAAAACACTGAAGCTTTCTTT
TRBD1	TRBV6-5	.	TRBJ1-5	CASSRQGSNQPQHF	TGTGCCAGCAGTAGACAGGGGTCGAATCAGCCCCAGCATTTT
.	TRBV5-6	.	TRBJ2-5	CASSLGAGETQYF	TGTGCCAGCAGCTTGGGGGCGGGAGAGACCCAGTACTTC
TRBD2	TRBV5-1	few	TRBJ2-1	CASSWGTSTEQFF	TGCGCCAGCAGCTGGGGGACTAGTACTGAGCAGTTCTTC
.	TRBV5-6	.	TRBJ2-3	CASSLLGMADTQYF	TGTGCCAGCAGCTTGTTAGGAATGGCAGATACGCAGTATTTT
.	TRBV6-6	.	TRBJ1-1	CASIGYTEAFF	TGTGCCAGCATCGGGTACACTGAAGCTTTCTTT
.	TRBV7-2	.	TRBJ1-5	CASSLGSGGHQPQHF	TGTGCCAGCAGCTTAGGGTCAGGAGGGCATCAGCCCCAGCATTTT
.	TRBV29-1	few	TRBJ2-7	CSVGGPRDKIYEQYF	TGCAGCGTTGGGGGACCCCGGGACAAGATTTACGAGCAGTACTTC
.	TRBV7-2	.	TRBJ2-7	CASSLGRTSTYEQYF	TGTGCCAGCAGCTTAGGCAGAACTAGTACCTACGAGCAGTACTTC
.	TRBV11-3	.	TRBJ1-5	CASSLNLNQPQHF	TGTGCCAGCAGCTTAAACCTCAATCAGCCCCAGCATTTT
.	TRBV19	.	TRBJ2-3	CASRAGGLDTQYF	TGTGCCAGTAGGGCCGGGGGGCTGGATACGCAGTATTTT
.	TRBV4-2	.	TRBJ2-1	CASSQDKQSYNEQFF	TGTGCCAGCAGCCAAGATAAGCAGTCCTACAATGAGCAGTTCTTC
.	TRBV5-6	.	TRBJ2-3	CASSSDYTDTQYF	TGTGCCAGCAGTTCAGACTACACAGATACGCAGTATTTT
.	TRBV11-3	.	TRBJ2-1	CASSSWGIEHEQFF	TGTGCCAGCAGCTCCTGGGGCATTGAGCATGAGCAGTTCTTC
.	TRBV5-4	.	TRBJ1-1	CASSLSKSGARTEAFF	TGTGCCAGCAGCCTTTCAAAGTCGGGGGCGCGGACTGAAGCTTTCTTT
TRBD2	TRBV28	few	TRBJ2-1	CASSSGGGLAWYNEQFF	TGTGCCAGCAGTTCAGGAGGGGGACTAGCGTGGTACAATGAGCAGTTCTTC
.	TRBV7-8	once	TRBJ1-1	CASSTAGGARTGEAFF	TGTGCCAGCAGCACCGCCGGCGGGGCAAGAACGGGTGAAGCTTTCTTT
.	TRBV28	.	TRBJ1-3	CASSLRPASGNTIYF	TGTGCCAGCAGTTTACGGCCAGCCTCTGGAAACACCATATATTTT
TRBD2	TRBV7-2	.	TRBJ2-3	CASSSRTSSDTQYF	TGTGCCAGCAGCTCCAGGACTAGCAGTGATACGCAGTATTTT
TRBD2	TRBV29-1	few	TRBJ2-1	CSVGGVSGRAGINEQFF	TGCAGCGTTGGAGGTGTTAGCGGGAGGGCCGGTATAAATGAGCAGTTCTTC
.	TRBV7-2	.	TRBJ2-4	CASSPYRTNIQYF	TGTGCCAGCAGCCCCTACCGGACAAACATTCAGTACTTC
TRBD2	TRBV5-6	.	TRBJ2-1	CASSGAAGGYGEQFF	TGTGCCAGCAGCGGCGCAGCGGGAGGGTATGGTGAGCAGTTCTTC
TRBD1	TRBV7-3	.	TRBJ1-2	CASRPGQGSYGYTF	TGTGCCAGCAGGCCGGGACAGGGGTCGTATGGCTACACCTTC
TRBD1	TRBV7-8	once	TRBJ1-6	CAVGTDSPLHF	TGTGCCGTCGGGACAGATTCACCCCTCCACTTT
TRBD2	TRBV5-4	.	TRBJ2-2	CASSWGLAEHGELFF	TGTGCCAGCAGCTGGGGACTAGCGGAACACGGGGAGCTGTTTTTT
TRBD1	TRBV7-2	few	TRBJ1-1	CASSPLQGLNTEAFF	TGTGCCAGCAGCCCGCTACAGGGGTTGAACACTGAAGCTTTCTTT
.	TRBV11-3	.	TRBJ2-7	CASSLGGLRSSYEQYF	TGTGCCAGCAGCTTAGGGGGGCTCAGGAGCTCCTACGAGCAGTACTTC
TRBD1	TRBV19	.	TRBJ1-5	CASSRGGEGPQHF	TGTGCCAGTAGTCGAGGGGGCGAGGGGCCCCAGCATTTT
.	TRBV19	.	TRBJ2-3	CASRAGGSTDTQYF	TGTGCCAGTAGGGCAGGAGGTAGCACAGATACGCAGTATTTT
.	TRBV5-1	.	TRBJ2-5	CASSLPGETQYF	TGCGCCAGCAGCTTGCCAGGAGAGACCCAGTACTTC
.	TRBV7-2	.	TRBJ2-3	CASSPQGWGTDTQYF	TGTGCCAGCAGCCCGCAGGGATGGGGTACAGATACGCAGTATTTT
TRBD2	TRBV23-1	.	TRBJ2-7	CASSQSREGVYYEQYF	TGCGCCAGCAGTCAATCGCGGGAGGGGGTCTACTACGAGCAGTACTTC
TRBD2	TRBV7-9	once	TRBJ2-7	CASSPSSGGGQYF	TGTGCCAGCAGCCCCTCTAGCGGCGGGGGGCAGTACTTC
TRBD2	TRBV7-6	.	TRBJ2-7	CASSPTGGGIYEQYF	TGTGCCAGCAGCCCAACGGGAGGCGGGATATACGAGCAGTACTTC
.	TRBV7-8	.	TRBJ1-5	CASSLASQYSNQPQHF	TGTGCCAGCAGCTTAGCGAGCCAGTACTCTAATCAGCCCCAGCATTTT